This TCR beta chain was recovered during a study of graft-versus-host responses after intestinal transplantation listed by TCRdb under 2021. Turning to the overall study: Recipients received multivisceral, liver-intestinal, or isolated intestinal transplants. Every recipient was given anti-thymocyte globulin induction, followed by around three years of maintenance tacrolimus and steroids. After intestinal transplantation, graft-versus-host and host-versus-graft alloreactive T cell clones were followed in the graft, circulation and bone marrow using bulk TCR-beta CDR3 sequencing. To identify alloreactive clones, pre-transplant mixed lymphocyte reaction products were sequenced and compared with unstimulated pre-transplant donor and recipient T cells. Of the roughly 23 intestinal transplant recipients enrolled in the cohort, one of whom was a retransplant, 3 patients without pretransplant specimens were excluded. A peak of at least 4% donor T cells among recipient peripheral blood mononuclear cells was the definition used for donor T cell macrochimerism. Samples from three later patients were sequenced in-house on an Illumina MiSeq with MiXCR processing rather than by the commercial service. Overall study outcomes, separate from this receptor: The conclusions were limited by the relatively low number and heterogeneity of the intestinal transplant patients. In the allografts of patients with donor T cell macrochimerism, GvH to HvG T cell clonal ratios were high. Early after transplant, declines in HvG clones were associated with peak levels of circulating GvH clones. GvH clones turned up in recipient bone marrow, with some appearing earlier in ileal mucosa or blood, a pattern consistent with an intestinal mucosal origin.

With regard to this clone: Its antigen remains undetermined. Base-call qualities are not available, and no considerably larger clone is one nucleotide away.

For CDR1 and CDR2, the germline V gene (reference sequence) lists GTSNPN and SVGIG. There are 14 amino acids in the CDR3, from cysteine to phenylalanine inclusive. The entry retains the CDR3 DNA only, 42 bases that are in frame from base 1. Trimming removed 0 bases from V and 5 bases from J, leaving 13 bases between the germline ends. To prepare the library, the immunoSEQ multiplex PCR assay was applied. For most patients, genomic DNA was isolated with the Qiagen DNeasy Blood and Tissue Kit and shipped frozen to Adaptive Biotechnologies for TCR sequencing. For most patients, high-throughput TCR-beta CDR3 sequencing of genomic DNA was performed by Adaptive Biotechnologies. Under the source paper's analysis protocol: Adaptive's ImmunoSEQ software supplied the TCR sequencing data for 18 patients, while MiXCR and VDJtools were used to process a few other patients. CD4 versus CD8 sorting errors were corrected by removing sequences found in both subsets at a frequency ratio below 5:1. CDR3 nucleotide sequences shared between donor and recipient were removed because their origin could not be assigned. To be classed as alloreactive, a clone needed at least 2-fold expansion over unstimulated cells and a minimum CFSE-low frequency of 0.002% (template counts) or 0.001% (read counts). Clones were considered mappable if detected in sequenced pre-transplant spleen, lymph node, or MLR CFSE-low populations of the donor or recipient. Cumulative frequency of alloreactive clones was calculated as a percentage of all sequences weighted by copy number. What TCRdb holds here is the immuneACCESS table cut down to in-frame rearrangements. Part of the clones is not present; checked against another copy, under half of the missing clones reflect an unresolved V gene, and the others are unexplained. From that table come the V and J calls and clone size; the DNA was used to work out D and trimming. Counted in this sample were over 70,000 clones; almost 90% of them appeared once. Jointly, the top ten make up about 4% of the sample.

In light of the paper, this sample's time point label describes: cells obtained before transplantation from donor or recipient. CD3+CD4+ and CD3+CD8+ populations were FACS-sorted from unstimulated pre-transplant donor and recipient cells taken from spleen or lymph nodes. The sequence came from a human donor who was the organ donor for an intestinal transplant. The input for sequencing was unstimulated CD8+ T cells sorted from spleen or lymph node cells, taken before transplant. The chain joins TRBV30 to TRBJ1-1, with an unclear D gene assignment. In nucleotides, the sequence is TGTGCCTGGAGTGTCGTGTGGCAGAGGACTGAAGCTTTCTTT. Translated, it gives CAWSVVWQRTEAFF.